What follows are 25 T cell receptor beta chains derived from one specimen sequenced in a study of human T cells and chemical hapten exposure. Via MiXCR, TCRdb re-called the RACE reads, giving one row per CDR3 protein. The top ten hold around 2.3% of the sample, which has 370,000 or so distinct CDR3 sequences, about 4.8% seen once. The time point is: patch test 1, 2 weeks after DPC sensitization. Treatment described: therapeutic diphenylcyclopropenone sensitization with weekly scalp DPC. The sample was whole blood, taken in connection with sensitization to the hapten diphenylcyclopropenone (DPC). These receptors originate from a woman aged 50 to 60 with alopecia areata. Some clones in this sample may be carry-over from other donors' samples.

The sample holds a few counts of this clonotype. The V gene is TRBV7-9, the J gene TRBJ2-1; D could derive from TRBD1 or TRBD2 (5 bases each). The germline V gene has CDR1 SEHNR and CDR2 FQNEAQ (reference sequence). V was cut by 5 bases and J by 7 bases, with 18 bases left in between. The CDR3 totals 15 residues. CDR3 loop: CASSVRDRKYNEQFF. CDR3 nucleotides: TGTGCCAGCAGCGTCCGGGACCGTAAATATAATGAGCAGTTCTTC.

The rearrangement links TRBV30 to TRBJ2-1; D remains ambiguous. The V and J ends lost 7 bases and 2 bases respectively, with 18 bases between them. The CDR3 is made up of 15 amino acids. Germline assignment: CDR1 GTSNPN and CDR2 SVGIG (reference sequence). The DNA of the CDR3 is TGTGCCTTAGGCCCGGACGGGCTGGCCTACAATGAGCAGTTCTTC. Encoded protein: CALGPDGLAYNEQFF. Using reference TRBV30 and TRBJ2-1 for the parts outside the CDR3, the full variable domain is SQTIHQWPATLVQPVGSPLSLECTVEGTSNPNLYWYRQAAGRGLQLLFYSVGIGQISSEVPQNLSASRPQDRQFILSSKKLLLSDSGFYLCALGPDGLAYNEQFFGPGTRLTVL.

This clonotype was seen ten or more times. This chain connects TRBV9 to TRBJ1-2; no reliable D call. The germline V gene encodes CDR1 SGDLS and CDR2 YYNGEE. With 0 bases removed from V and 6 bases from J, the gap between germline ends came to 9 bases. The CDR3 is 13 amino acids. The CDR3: CASSVGEVDGYTF. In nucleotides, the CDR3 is TGTGCCAGCAGCGTAGGAGAGGTGGATGGCTACACCTTC.

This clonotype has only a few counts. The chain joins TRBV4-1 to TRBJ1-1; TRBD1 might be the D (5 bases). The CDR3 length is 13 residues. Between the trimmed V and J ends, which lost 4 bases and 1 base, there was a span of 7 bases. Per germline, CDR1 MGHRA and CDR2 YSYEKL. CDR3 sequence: CASSRGKNTEAFF. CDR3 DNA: TGCGCCAGCAGCCGGGGGAAGAACACTGAAGCTTTCTTT.

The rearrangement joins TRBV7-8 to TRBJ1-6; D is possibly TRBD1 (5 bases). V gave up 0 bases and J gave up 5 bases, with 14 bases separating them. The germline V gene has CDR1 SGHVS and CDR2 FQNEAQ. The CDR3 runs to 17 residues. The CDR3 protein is CASSLASGTGNNSPLHF. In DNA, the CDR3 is TGTGCCAGCAGCTTAGCGTCCGGGACGGGGAATAATTCACCCCTCCACTTT.

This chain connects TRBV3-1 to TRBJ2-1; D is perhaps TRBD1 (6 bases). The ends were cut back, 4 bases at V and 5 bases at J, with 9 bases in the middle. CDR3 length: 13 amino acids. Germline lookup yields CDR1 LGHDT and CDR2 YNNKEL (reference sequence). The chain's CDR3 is CASSPRGDNEQFF. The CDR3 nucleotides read TGTGCCAGCAGCCCCAGGGGAGACAATGAGCAGTTCTTC.

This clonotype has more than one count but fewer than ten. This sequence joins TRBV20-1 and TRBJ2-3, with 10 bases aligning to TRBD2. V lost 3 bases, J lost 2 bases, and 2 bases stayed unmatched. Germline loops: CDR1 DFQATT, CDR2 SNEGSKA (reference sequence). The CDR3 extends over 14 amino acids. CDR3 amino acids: CSARGLANTDTQYF. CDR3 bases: TGCAGTGCTAGGGGACTAGCGAACACAGATACGCAGTATTTT.

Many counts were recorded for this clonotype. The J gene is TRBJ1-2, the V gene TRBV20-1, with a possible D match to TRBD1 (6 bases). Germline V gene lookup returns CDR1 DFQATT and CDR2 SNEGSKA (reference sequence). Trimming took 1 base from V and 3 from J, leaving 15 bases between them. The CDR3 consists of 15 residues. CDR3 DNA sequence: TGCAGTGCTAGAGCCCCAGGGGAGAACTACTATGGCTACACCTTC. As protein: CSARAPGENYYGYTF.

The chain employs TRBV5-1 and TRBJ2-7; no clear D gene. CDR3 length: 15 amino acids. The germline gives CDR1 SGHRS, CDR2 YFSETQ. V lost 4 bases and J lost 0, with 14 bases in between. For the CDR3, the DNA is TGCGCCAGCAGCCCTTCCCCGGCAGTCTCCTACGAGCAGTACTTC. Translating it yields CASSPSPAVSYEQYF.

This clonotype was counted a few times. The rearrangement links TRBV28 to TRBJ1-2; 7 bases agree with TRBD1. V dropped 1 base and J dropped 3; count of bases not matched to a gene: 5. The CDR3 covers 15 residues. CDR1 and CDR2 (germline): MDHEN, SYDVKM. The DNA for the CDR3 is TGTGCCAGCAGTTTATCCCACACAGGGGACTATGGCTACACCTTC. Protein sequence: CASSLSHTGDYGYTF.

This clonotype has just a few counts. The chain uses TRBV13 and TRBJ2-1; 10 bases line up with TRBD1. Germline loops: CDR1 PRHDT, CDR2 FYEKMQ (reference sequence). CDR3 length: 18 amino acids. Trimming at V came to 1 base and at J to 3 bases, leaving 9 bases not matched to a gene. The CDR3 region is CASSLETGGRDRYNEQFF. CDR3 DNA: TGTGCCAGCAGCTTAGAGACAGGGGGCCGAGACCGCTACAATGAGCAGTTCTTC.

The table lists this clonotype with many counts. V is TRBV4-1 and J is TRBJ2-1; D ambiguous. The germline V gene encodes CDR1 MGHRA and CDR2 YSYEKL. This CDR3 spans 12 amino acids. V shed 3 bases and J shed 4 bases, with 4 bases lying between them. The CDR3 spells CASSHVYNEQFF. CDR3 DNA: TGCGCCAGCAGCCACGTTTACAATGAGCAGTTCTTC.

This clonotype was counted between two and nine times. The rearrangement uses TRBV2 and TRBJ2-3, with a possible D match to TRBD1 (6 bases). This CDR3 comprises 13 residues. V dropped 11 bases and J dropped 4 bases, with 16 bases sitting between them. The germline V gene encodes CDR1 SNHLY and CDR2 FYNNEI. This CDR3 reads CARGWGRADTQYF. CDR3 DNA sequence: TGTGCCCGCGGCTGGGGGCGGGCAGATACGCAGTATTTT. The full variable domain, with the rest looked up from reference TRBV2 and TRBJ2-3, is EPEVTQTPSHQVTQMGQEVILRCVPISNHLYFYWYRQILGQKVEFLVSFYNNEISEKSEIFDDQFSVERPDGSNFTLKIRSTKLEDSAMYFCARGWGRADTQYFGPGTRLTVL.

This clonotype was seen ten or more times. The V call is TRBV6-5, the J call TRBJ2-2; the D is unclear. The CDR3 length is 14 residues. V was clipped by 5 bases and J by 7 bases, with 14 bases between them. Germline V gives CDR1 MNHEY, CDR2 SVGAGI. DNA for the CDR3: TGTGCCAGCAGTCCATCTAATTCAGGCGGGGAGCTGTTTTTT. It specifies CASSPSNSGGELFF.

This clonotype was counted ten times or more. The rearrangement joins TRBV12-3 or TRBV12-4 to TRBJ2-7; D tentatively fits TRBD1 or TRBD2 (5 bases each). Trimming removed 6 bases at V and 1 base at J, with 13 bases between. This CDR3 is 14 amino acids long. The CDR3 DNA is TGTGCCAGCAGCCAATGGGGGTTGTCCTACGAGCAGTACTTC. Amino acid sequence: CASSQWGLSYEQYF.

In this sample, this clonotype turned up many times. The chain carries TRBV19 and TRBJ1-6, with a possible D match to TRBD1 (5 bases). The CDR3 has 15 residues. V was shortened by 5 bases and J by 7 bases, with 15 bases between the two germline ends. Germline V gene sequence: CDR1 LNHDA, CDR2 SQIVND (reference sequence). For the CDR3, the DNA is TGTGCCAGTAGTGGTCCGGGACGGAACAATTCACCCCTCCACTTT. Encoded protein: CASSGPGRNNSPLHF.

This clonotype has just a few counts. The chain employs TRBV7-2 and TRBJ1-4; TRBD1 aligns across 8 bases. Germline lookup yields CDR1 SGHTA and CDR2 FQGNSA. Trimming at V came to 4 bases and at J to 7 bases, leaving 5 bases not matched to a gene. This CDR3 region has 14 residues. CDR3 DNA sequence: TGTGCCAGCAGCTCACAGGGGGGGAGTGAAAAACTGTTTTTT. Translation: CASSSQGGSEKLFF. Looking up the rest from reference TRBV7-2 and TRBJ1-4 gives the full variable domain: GAGVSQSPSNKVTEKGKDVELRCDPISGHTALYWYRQSLGQGLEFLIYFQGNSAPDKSGLPSDRFSAERTGGSVSTLTIQRTQQEDSAVYLCASSSQGGSEKLFFGSGTQLSVL.

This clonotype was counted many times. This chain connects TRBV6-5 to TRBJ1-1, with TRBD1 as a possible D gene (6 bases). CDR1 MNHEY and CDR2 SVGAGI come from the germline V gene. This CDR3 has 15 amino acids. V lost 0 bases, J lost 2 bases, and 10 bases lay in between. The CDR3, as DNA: TGTGCCAGCAGTTACTCGGGGGGCGTTAACACTGAAGCTTTCTTT. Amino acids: CASSYSGGVNTEAFF.

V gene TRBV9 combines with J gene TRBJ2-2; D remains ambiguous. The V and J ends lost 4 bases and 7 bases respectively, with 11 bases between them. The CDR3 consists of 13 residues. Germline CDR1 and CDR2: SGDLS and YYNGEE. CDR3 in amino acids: CASSPPEHGELFF. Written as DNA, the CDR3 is TGTGCCAGCAGCCCACCGGAACACGGGGAGCTGTTTTTT.

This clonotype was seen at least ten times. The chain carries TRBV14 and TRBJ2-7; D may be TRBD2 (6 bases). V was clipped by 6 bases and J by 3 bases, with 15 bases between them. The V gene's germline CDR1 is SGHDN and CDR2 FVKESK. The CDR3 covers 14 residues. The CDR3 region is CASSLSGVYYEQYF. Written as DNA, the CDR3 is TGTGCCAGCAGTCTTAGCGGTGTTTACTACGAGCAGTACTTC.

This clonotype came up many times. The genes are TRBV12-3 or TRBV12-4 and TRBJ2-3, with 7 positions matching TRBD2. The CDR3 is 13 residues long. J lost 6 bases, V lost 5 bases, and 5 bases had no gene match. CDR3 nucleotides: TGTGCCAGCAGTGGACTAGTAGCTGATACGCAGTATTTT. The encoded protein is CASSGLVADTQYF.

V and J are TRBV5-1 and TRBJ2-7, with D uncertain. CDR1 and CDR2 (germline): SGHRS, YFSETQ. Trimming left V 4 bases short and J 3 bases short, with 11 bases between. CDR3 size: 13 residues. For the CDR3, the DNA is TGCGCCAGCAGCGAAGACCATCGCTACGAGCAGTACTTC. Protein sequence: CASSEDHRYEQYF.

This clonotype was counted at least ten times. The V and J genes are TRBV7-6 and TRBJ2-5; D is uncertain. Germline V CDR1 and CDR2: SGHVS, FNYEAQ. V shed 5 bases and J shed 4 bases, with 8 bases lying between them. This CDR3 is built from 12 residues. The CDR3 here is CASSARLETQYF. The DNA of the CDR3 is TGTGCCAGCAGCGCCCGTTTAGAGACCCAGTACTTC.

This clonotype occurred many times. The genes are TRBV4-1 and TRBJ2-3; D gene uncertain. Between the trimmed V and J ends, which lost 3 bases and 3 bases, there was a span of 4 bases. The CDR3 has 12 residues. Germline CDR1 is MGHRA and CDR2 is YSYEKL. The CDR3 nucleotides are TGCGCCAGCAGCCATATAACAGATACGCAGTATTTT. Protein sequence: CASSHITDTQYF.

CDR3 coding DNA: TGCGCCAGCAGCCAAAAGACGAGGTCGAACACCGGGGAGCTGTTTTTT. This gives the protein CASSQKTRSNTGELFF. V usage is TRBV4-3 and J usage is TRBJ2-2; D is ambiguous. The CDR3 is 16 residues long. V was pared by 2 bases and J by 0 bases, with 10 bases between. CDR1 and CDR2 from the germline V gene are LGHNA and YSLEER.